This T cell receptor (beta chain) is from a study of blood T cell repertoires in COVID-19. Study-wide context: Collection of acute and convalescent COVID-19 samples took place in the United States, Italy and Spain.

This clone has only one observation. Original methodology: How many nucleated cells were present was estimated from reference gene primer amplification. The data were produced by immunoSEQ multiplex PCR, yet TCRdb's version contains in-frame clones alone and is incomplete. The V and J calls and the clone size are those of that table, but D and trimming were determined from the DNA. The sample carries 150,000 to 200,000 clones, about 92% recorded once. This CDR3 has 16 amino acids. Looked up from germline, CDR1 is MNHEY and CDR2 is SVGEGT. The V segment lost 4 bases and the J segment 3 bases; nucleotides outside the gene matches: 8.

Sequenced: peripheral blood. This receptor was taken from a man aged 25 to 40 with COVID-19, enrolled during active disease. The chain is built from TRBV6-2 or TRBV6-3 and TRBJ2-2; 7 bases align to TRBD2. In nucleotides, the CDR3 is TGTGCCAGCAGTTCCCGGGAGGCGAAGGACACCGGGGAGCTGTTTTTT. It is translated as CASSSREAKDTGELFF.